Described below is a single TCR beta chain sequence and its context. What it binds is not known. This entry belongs to a study of cytomegalovirus exposure and HLA in healthy donors. The PCR was carried out with 60 Vbeta primers and 13 Jbeta primers. Using immunoSEQ multiplex PCR, the repertoire was profiled, and TCRdb retains in-frame clones only, with some absent. Its table lists roughly 100,000 clones. The length of the CDR3 is 12 residues. Germline V lookup: CDR1 MNHEY, CDR2 SVGAGI. General study findings and limits: According to reports, the classifier identified cytomegalovirus status with high specificity and sensitivity.

The sequenced material came from PBMCs. The receptor's source is a man aged 35 to 55 in good health and CMV-seronegative. The chain employs TRBV6-5 and TRBJ2-5; weak D call: TRBD1 (6 bases). The tail of the sequence fits TRBJ2-7 better, so the J call may be wrong. CDR3 residues: CASAGETYEQYF. CDR3 coding DNA: TGTGCCAGCGCAGGGGAAACCTACGAGCAGTACTTC.